The source of this T cell receptor (beta chain) is a study of cytomegalovirus exposure and HLA in healthy donors. Study-wide points: HLA allele associations emerged for around 16,000 TCR beta sequences in a later analysis, at 0.05 false discovery rate. Three chains linked to CMV were shown in vitro to be specific for CMV antigens.

The CDR3 is 14 amino acids. The V gene's germline CDR1 is SGHNT and CDR2 YENEEA. The V gene lost 4 bases and the J gene lost 3 bases, with 11 bases spanning the gap. The PCR used 60 Vbeta and 13 Jbeta primers. Clones were sequenced by immunoSEQ multiplex PCR, and TCRdb holds only the in-frame ones, with some missing. The table shows around 170,000 clones, with over 80% occurring only once. This clone was seen just once. Its antigen is unknown. The sequence came from a man in his forties or fifties in good health and CMV-seropositive. This chain joins TRBV11-3 and TRBJ2-3; D is possibly TRBD1 (6 bases). The sequenced sample was PBMCs. CDR3 amino acids: CASSSRTETDTQYF. In nucleotides, the CDR3 is TGTGCCAGCAGCTCCCGGACAGAGACAGATACGCAGTATTTT.